These 30 T cell receptor beta chains originate from one sample sequenced in a study of metastatic and nonmetastatic thyroid tumors. Before thyroid surgery, none of the patients had received any treatment. TCRdb reassembled clones from the PCR reads with MiXCR. The repertoire has roughly 20,000 clones, roughly 27% of them found once; the top ten carry 12% to 15%. The sample taken for sequencing was tumor tissue. These receptors were obtained from a male donor with papillary thyroid cancer or a benign thyroid nodule (not recorded which). Some clones in this sample may be carry-over from other donors' samples.

The chain employs TRBV13 and TRBJ2-7; D is undetermined. The germline gives CDR1 PRHDT, CDR2 FYEKMQ (reference sequence). The CDR3 is made up of 14 amino acids. V was clipped by 1 base and J by 1 base, with 8 bases between them. CDR3 sequence: CASSLESSSYEQYF. CDR3 bases: TGTGCCAGCAGCTTAGAATCTTCTTCCTACGAGCAGTACTTC.

Regarding this clone: A much larger clonotype is one base distant, so this may be a read error. Within the sample, other DNA sequences also encode this same CDR3. The rearrangement joins TRBV19 to TRBJ2-7; no reliable D call. The CDR3 runs 11 residues. V lost 6 bases and J lost 6, with 9 bases in between. The germline V gene encodes CDR1 LNHDA and CDR2 SQIVND (reference sequence). The CDR3 sequence is CASSIWGEQYF. As DNA, the CDR3 is TGTGCCAGTAGCATCTGGGGCGAGCAGTACTTC.

As for this clone: The junction does not match germline at one end; this may be a read error. At the DNA level, this CDR3 is encoded by other sequences in the same sample as well. The CDR3 DNA is TGTGCCACTAGCAGCGACGGACAGGGGAGGCAGTACTTC. This sequence encodes CATSSDGQGRQYF. The chain has TRBV15 and TRBJ2-7, with 9 bases identical to TRBD1. CDR1 and CDR2 from the germline V gene are LNHNV and YYDKDF (reference sequence). The CDR3 spans 13 residues.

CDR3 nucleotides: TGCGCCAGCAGCTTGGGCTACAGGGGAAGCTCCTACGAGCAGTACTTC. It codes for CASSLGYRGSSYEQYF. The J gene is TRBJ2-7, the V gene TRBV5-1; 7 bases line up with TRBD1. The CDR3 length is 16 residues. Germline CDR1 is SGHRS and CDR2 is YFSETQ. The trim removed 0 bases at V and 0 bases at J, leaving 6 bases unmatched.

Notes on this clone: A much bigger clone sits one base away, suggesting this may be a read error. The chain joins TRBV9 to TRBJ1-5; 8 bases map to TRBD1. The V and J ends lost 4 bases and 5 bases, in that order; junction bases with no gene match: 11. The CDR3 length is 16 residues. Germline CDR1 and CDR2: SGDLS and YYNGEE. The CDR3 DNA follows: TGTGCCAGCAGCCCCGGACAGGGTCGGAGGGATCAGCCCCAGCATTTT. It encodes CASSPGQGRRDQPQHF.

There are many counts of this clone. Its ends do not fully match the called genes, so a read error is possible. V gene TRBV6-1 combines with J gene TRBJ2-7, with a possible D match to TRBD2 (5 bases). CDR1 MNHNS and CDR2 SASEGT come from the germline V gene. The length of the CDR3 is 17 residues. CDR3 coding DNA: TGTGCCAGCAGTGACCCTTTTGGGCTAGCCCGCTCCTACGAGCGGTACTTC. Translation: CASSDPFGLARSYERYF.

The V call is TRBV5-1, the J call TRBJ2-1; 9 nucleotides line up with TRBD1. CDR3 length: 15 amino acids. CDR1 SGHRS and CDR2 YFSETQ come from the germline V gene. V lost 4 bases, J lost 9 bases, and 11 bases stayed unmatched. CDR3 sequence: CASSPSGQGFGEQFF. CDR3 in DNA: TGCGCCAGCAGCCCTTCCGGACAGGGGTTCGGTGAGCAGTTCTTC. The whole variable domain, filled in from reference TRBV5-1 and TRBJ2-1, reads KAGVTQTPRYLIKTRGQQVTLSCSPISGHRSVSWYQQTPGQGLQFLFEYFSETQRNKGNFPGRFSGRQFSNSRSEMNVSTLELGDSALYLCASSPSGQGFGEQFFGPGTRLTVL.

A note on this clone: A much larger clone differs from this one at a single base, so this may be a read error. CDR3 in amino acids: CASSDLGTAVEQFF. The CDR3 nucleotides are TGTGCCAGCAGCGACCTCGGGACAGCCGTCGAGCAGTTCTTC. V is TRBV9 and J is TRBJ2-1, with TRBD1 matching over 7 bases. V gave up 3 bases and J gave up 10 bases; unmatched junction bases: 10. The germline CDR1 and CDR2 sequences are SGDLS and YYNGEE. CDR3 length equals 14 residues.

This chain connects TRBV7-9 to TRBJ1-2, with D hard to call. Germline values: CDR1 SEHNR, CDR2 FQNEAQ (reference sequence). Deletions cut 5 bases from V and 4 bases from J, with 11 bases between. The CDR3 has 13 amino acids. DNA for the CDR3: TGTGCCAGCAGCCGCGACGGACTCTATGGCTACACCTTC. Protein product: CASSRDGLYGYTF.

This clone is classed as medium-sized. The genes are TRBV20-1 and TRBJ1-2; 7 nucleotides line up with TRBD1. Trimming cost V 5 bases and J 4 bases; bases outside gene matches: 10. This CDR3 is 14 amino acids long. Germline V gives CDR1 DFQATT, CDR2 SNEGSKA (reference sequence). The CDR3 region is CSAQPPSGGYGYTF. The CDR3 nucleotides are TGCAGTGCTCAACCCCCGTCAGGGGGCTATGGCTACACCTTC.

The rearrangement links TRBV7-6 to TRBJ1-1; D is perhaps TRBD1 (5 bases). V dropped 7 bases and J dropped 3 bases, with 18 bases sitting between them. From germline, CDR1 is SGHVS and CDR2 FNYEAQ. The length of the CDR3 is 15 residues. CDR3 protein: CASITSVGADTEAFF. The CDR3 DNA is TGTGCCAGCATCACCTCGGTTGGGGCGGACACTGAAGCTTTCTTT.

This clone was counted between two and nine times. CDR3 loop: CASRGNEKLFF. Here the CDR3 DNA reads TGTGCCAGCAGGGGGAATGAAAAACTGTTTTTT. This chain connects TRBV27 to TRBJ1-4; D gene uncertain. The CDR3 loop spans 11 amino acids. V lost 6 bases to trimming and J lost 5 bases, with 4 bases between them. The germline V gene has CDR1 MNHEY and CDR2 SMNVEV (reference sequence).

This sequence joins TRBV28 and TRBJ2-7; the D gene is possibly TRBD1 (6 bases). This CDR3 is built from 13 residues. Trimming cost V 5 bases and J 7 bases, with 15 bases left between them. The germline V gene has CDR1 MDHEN and CDR2 SYDVKM. This chain's CDR3 is CASSLGLGTEQYF. The CDR3 nucleotides are TGTGCCAGCAGTCTGGGCCTCGGGACAGAGCAGTACTTC. Full variable domain (outside the CDR3, taken from reference TRBV28 and TRBJ2-7): DVKVTQSSRYLVKRTGEKVFLECVQDMDHENMFWYRQDPGLGLRLIYFSYDVKMKEKGDIPEGYSVSREKKERFSLILESASTNQTSMYLCASSLGLGTEQYFGPGTRLTVT.

This clone has at least ten counts. This chain uses TRBV4-1 with TRBJ2-5; TRBD2 matches at 7 bases. Germline CDR1 reads MGHRA; CDR2 reads YSYEKL. The CDR3 is made up of 15 amino acids. The V and J ends lost 1 base and 0 bases, in that order; junction bases with no gene match: 2. DNA for the CDR3: TGCGCCAGCAGCCAAGGGGGGGGGTACCAAGAGACCCAGTACTTC. It yields the protein CASSQGGGYQETQYF.

Within the sample, this clone is medium-sized. The chain couples TRBV5-1 to TRBJ2-7; 16 nucleotides align to TRBD2. Germline assignment: CDR1 SGHRS and CDR2 YFSETQ. Trimming cost V 6 bases and J 2 bases; bases outside gene matches: 14. The CDR3 has 19 amino acids. The chain's CDR3 is CASTPFPGTSGRATYEQYF. The CDR3 region has the DNA TGCGCCAGCACCCCCTTCCCCGGGACTAGCGGGAGGGCTACCTACGAGCAGTACTTC.

The V and J genes are TRBV27 and TRBJ2-1; TRBD2 aligns across 13 bases. CDR3 length: 17 residues. Trimming at V came to 6 bases and at J to 4 bases, leaving 9 bases not matched to a gene. CDR1 MNHEY and CDR2 SMNVEV come from the germline V gene (reference sequence). The CDR3 here is CASSLTPGLAGYNEQFF. For the CDR3, the DNA is TGTGCCAGCAGCTTGACCCCGGGACTAGCGGGATACAATGAGCAGTTCTTC.

This clone came up a few times. CDR3 DNA sequence: TGCGCCAGCAGCCTAGGAGCGGGAGGGCCCAATGAGCAGTTCTTC. It yields the protein CASSLGAGGPNEQFF. The chain employs TRBV5-1 and TRBJ2-1; 10 bases fit TRBD2. CDR3 length equals 15 residues. Germline V lookup: CDR1 SGHRS, CDR2 YFSETQ. The ends lost 4 bases at V and 6 bases at J; junction bases unmatched: 7.

The gene calls are TRBV27 and TRBJ2-7, with 8 nucleotides matching TRBD2. J was trimmed by 2 bases and V by 4 bases; bases with no gene match: 22. This CDR3 is built from 20 residues. The germline V gene has CDR1 MNHEY and CDR2 SMNVEV (reference sequence). CDR3 amino acids: CASSSGSGGRTGGLPYEQYF. DNA for the CDR3: TGTGCCAGCAGTTCCGGATCGGGCGGGAGGACGGGTGGACTTCCCTACGAGCAGTACTTC.

This clone was picked up a small number of times. This may be a read error: a much more frequent sequence differs by one nucleotide. V is TRBV5-1 and J is TRBJ2-5; D uncertain. CDR1 is SGHRS, CDR2 YFSETQ, per germline. There are 11 residues in the CDR3. Trimming took off 0 bases at V and 8 bases at J, with 5 bases between the two ends. DNA for the CDR3: TGCGCCAGCAGCTTGGGCGATACCCAGTACTTC. Protein sequence: CASSLGDTQYF.

CDR3 residues: CASSLTGTSGSEQYF. For the CDR3, the DNA is TGTGCCAGCAGCTTAACCGGGACTAGCGGATCCGAGCAGTACTTC. The chain joins TRBV7-2 to TRBJ2-7; 11 positions agree with TRBD2. J gave up 6 bases and V 2 bases, and 6 bases lay outside the gene matches. The CDR3 covers 15 residues. Germline CDR1 SGHTA, CDR2 FQGNSA.

This clone was recorded many times. This sequence joins TRBV25-1 and TRBJ2-1; the match to TRBD2 covers 10 bases. V gave up 3 bases and J gave up 7 bases; unmatched junction bases: 15. Germline V lookup: CDR1 MGHDK, CDR2 SYGVNS. The CDR3 spans 18 residues. In nucleotides, the CDR3 is TGTGCCAGCAGTGACCCCACTTTTGGTCTAGCGGGAGATAATGAGCAGTTCTTC. Translating it yields CASSDPTFGLAGDNEQFF.

This clone was observed a handful of times. This chain links TRBV7-8 with TRBJ2-2; 8 positions match TRBD2. J lost 7 bases, V lost 4 bases, and 11 bases had no gene match. This CDR3 spans 16 amino acids. Germline CDR1 SGHVS, CDR2 FQNEAQ. The CDR3 bases are TGTGCCAGCAGCTCGCTGGGAGCGGGAGACGTCGGGGAGCTGTTTTTT. Protein: CASSSLGAGDVGELFF.

This clone was found a few times. The chain recombines TRBV11-2 with TRBJ2-7; D unresolved. The CDR3 length is 16 residues. Germline loops: CDR1 SGHAT, CDR2 FQNNGV. Deletions cut 0 bases from V and 7 bases from J, with 19 bases between. The CDR3 loop reads CASSLENGPLSWEQYF. The CDR3, as DNA: TGTGCCAGCAGCTTAGAAAACGGGCCACTGTCTTGGGAGCAGTACTTC. Filled out from reference TRBV11-2 and TRBJ2-7, the complete variable domain reads EAGVAQSPRYKIIEKRQSVAFWCNPISGHATLYWYQQILGQGPKLLIQFQNNGVVDDSQLPKDRFSAERLKGVDSTLKIQPAKLEDSAVYLCASSLENGPLSWEQYFGPGTRLTVT.

The J gene is TRBJ1-6, the V gene TRBV6-1; maybe TRBD1 (5 bases). V gave up 0 bases and J gave up 10 bases, with 13 bases separating them. Germline lookup yields CDR1 MNHNS and CDR2 SASEGT. The CDR3 length is 15 residues. The CDR3 loop is CASSEALGGGSPLHF. CDR3 bases: TGTGCCAGCAGTGAAGCGCTGGGGGGGGGGTCACCCCTCCACTTT.

The CDR3 DNA is TGTGCCAGCTCACCAAGAAGGGGGACGGATGAGCAGTACTTC. Encoded protein: CASSPRRGTDEQYF. The chain recombines TRBV18 with TRBJ2-7, with D possibly TRBD1 on 6 matching bases. Trimming took off 2 bases at V and 7 bases at J, with 15 bases between the two ends. CDR3 length: 14 residues. From germline, CDR1 is KGHSH and CDR2 LQKENI.

The chain is built from TRBV7-8 and TRBJ1-5, with D possibly TRBD1 on 5 matching bases. V lost 5 bases to trimming and J lost 2 bases, with 16 bases between them. This CDR3 comprises 16 residues. Germline values: CDR1 SGHVS, CDR2 FQNEAQ. The CDR3 protein is CASSPFSTEGNQPQHF. The CDR3 nucleotides are TGTGCCAGCAGCCCGTTTTCGACAGAGGGCAATCAGCCCCAGCATTTT.

A remark on this clone: A much larger clone lies a single base off, so this may be a read error. The chain employs TRBV5-1 and TRBJ2-5; possible D gene TRBD2, 5 bases. V was shortened by 0 bases and J by 7 bases, with 10 bases between the two germline ends. CDR1 SGHRS and CDR2 YFSETQ come from the germline V gene. The CDR3 covers 13 residues. The CDR3 nucleotides read TGCGCCAGCAGCTTGGGCGTAAGCGGGACCCAGTACTTC. Its protein product is CASSLGVSGTQYF.

In this sample, this clone turned up a few times. This sequence joins TRBV7-9 and TRBJ2-7; the D is unclear. The CDR3 loop spans 13 amino acids. V lost 0 bases and J lost 9, with 12 bases in between. CDR1 and CDR2 (germline): SEHNR, FQNEAQ (reference sequence). CDR3 DNA: TGTGCCAGCAGCTTAGCGTCGGGCGGCCTGCAGTACTTC. Amino acid sequence: CASSLASGGLQYF.

The chain has TRBV18 and TRBJ2-7; 7 bases are a match to TRBD1. V dropped 2 bases and J dropped 3; count of bases not matched to a gene: 10. Germline-derived CDR1 and CDR2 are KGHSH and LQKENI. This CDR3 comprises 16 residues. CDR3 region: CASSPTPGQHGYEQYF. In DNA form, the CDR3 reads TGTGCCAGCTCACCAACTCCGGGACAGCATGGCTACGAGCAGTACTTC.

The sample holds one count of this clone. A clone one base away is much larger, so this may be a read error. V and J are TRBV19 and TRBJ2-3; TRBD1 matches 10 bases. Germline values: CDR1 LNHDA, CDR2 SQIVND (reference sequence). The CDR3 is made up of 17 amino acids. The CDR3 region is CASSLGPGTGDTYTQYF. The CDR3 DNA reads TGTGCCAGTAGCCTGGGGCCCGGGACAGGGGACACATATACGCAGTATTTT.